The 27 T cell receptor beta chains presented below share a single source sample, sequenced in a study of blood T cell repertoires in COVID-19. Libraries were prepared by immunoSEQ multiplex PCR; TCRdb keeps only in-frame clonotypes and omits some of them. The sample records over 400,000 clones, about 88% being singletons. Sequencing was performed on PBMCs or T cells enriched from blood (not recorded which). The receptor source for this set is a woman aged 55-70 years who had recovered from COVID-19.

This chain links TRBV19 with TRBJ1-2; TRBD1 agrees at 7 bases. The V gene's germline CDR1 is LNHDA and CDR2 SQIVND (reference sequence). V dropped 5 bases and J dropped 0; count of bases not matched to a gene: 6. The CDR3 totals 15 residues. CDR3 sequence reads: CASSPGQATNYGYTF. The CDR3 bases are TGTGCCAGTAGTCCCGGACAGGCGACTAACTATGGCTACACCTTC.

J is TRBJ2-3 and V is TRBV11-2; no clear D gene. CDR1 is SGHAT, CDR2 FQNNGV, per germline. V was trimmed by 5 bases and J by 3 bases, leaving 12 bases between them. The CDR3 runs to 14 residues. CDR3 residues: CASSTLDTTDTQYF. CDR3 nucleotides: TGTGCCAGCAGCACCCTTGACACAACAGATACGCAGTATTTT.

This chain connects TRBV6-5 to TRBJ1-5; 7 bases align to TRBD1. The V gene end was trimmed by 11 bases and the J gene end by 1 base; junction bases not matched to a gene: 8. The CDR3 is 14 residues long. Germline V CDR1 and CDR2: MNHEY, SVGAGI. Written as DNA, the CDR3 is TGTGCCGGAAGCACAGGGGTCAGCAATCAGCCCCAGCATTTT. Residues: CAGSTGVSNQPQHF.

DNA for the CDR3: TGTGCCAGCAGTCGGGGACAAATGGACTATGGCTACACCTTC. This encodes CASSRGQMDYGYTF. The chain carries TRBV6-5 and TRBJ1-2; weak D call: TRBD1 (6 bases). The CDR3 sequence is 14 residues long. V gave up 5 bases and J gave up 3 bases, with 13 bases separating them. Germline lookup yields CDR1 MNHEY and CDR2 SVGAGI.

The rearrangement joins TRBV6-1 to TRBJ2-3; D might be TRBD1 (5 bases). V dropped 2 bases and J dropped 4 bases, with 10 bases sitting between them. Germline CDR1 MNHNS, CDR2 SASEGT. This CDR3 has 14 residues. CDR3 DNA sequence: TGTGCCAGCAGTGAAAGGGGTAGAGCAGATACGCAGTATTTT. Translating gives CASSERGRADTQYF.

This clone occurred a few times. V usage is TRBV12-3 or TRBV12-4 and J usage is TRBJ1-1; the D gene is possibly TRBD1 (5 bases). V dropped 1 base and J dropped 12 bases, with 12 bases sitting between them. CDR3 size: 12 residues. Written as DNA, the CDR3 is TGTGCCAGCAGTTTAGTTGGGGGGAAAACTTTCTTT. Translation gives CASSLVGGKTFF.

The V and J genes are TRBV7-8 and TRBJ1-6; D is possibly TRBD1 (5 bases). The germline V gene encodes CDR1 SGHVS and CDR2 FQNEAQ. Trimming took off 1 base at V and 5 bases at J, with 15 bases between the two ends. CDR3 length: 17 amino acids. The CDR3 DNA sequence: TGTGCCAGCAGCTTAGTCTACCTTACGGGGGATAATTCACCCCTCCACTTT. This codes for CASSLVYLTGDNSPLHF.

This clone occurred many times. The gene calls are TRBV5-1 and TRBJ1-2, with 7 positions matching TRBD1. The V gene end was trimmed by 4 bases and the J gene end by 6 bases; junction bases not matched to a gene: 12. The CDR3 sequence is 15 residues long. CDR1 is SGHRS, CDR2 YFSETQ, per germline. The CDR3 loop reads CASSVPGGLIDGYTF. The CDR3 region has the DNA TGCGCCAGCAGCGTCCCAGGGGGACTGATTGATGGCTACACCTTC.

The rearrangement links TRBV14 to TRBJ1-1; tentative D call: TRBD1 (5 bases). Per germline, CDR1 SGHDN and CDR2 FVKESK. V was shortened by 6 bases and J by 0 bases, with 11 bases between the two germline ends. The CDR3 length is 14 residues. The CDR3 DNA is TGTGCCAGCAGAAGGGCAGGGTTGAACACTGAAGCTTTCTTT. Translated: CASRRAGLNTEAFF.

The chain combines TRBV6-1 with TRBJ1-5, with D perhaps matching TRBD1 (6 bases). V lost 2 bases and J 6 bases, leaving 17 bases between the germline ends. The CDR3 runs 16 residues. Germline assignment: CDR1 MNHNS and CDR2 SASEGT. CDR3: CASSERRTETGQPQHF. As DNA, the CDR3 is TGTGCCAGCAGTGAACGGCGGACAGAGACGGGTCAGCCCCAGCATTTT.

This chain links TRBV6-5 with TRBJ2-3, with 7 nucleotides matching TRBD1. The CDR3 runs to 14 residues. J was trimmed by 1 base and V by 6 bases; bases with no gene match: 4. Germline lookup yields CDR1 MNHEY and CDR2 SVGAGI. In DNA, the CDR3 is TGTGCCAGCAGCACCGACAGGGGCACAGATACGCAGTATTTT. Encoded protein: CASSTDRGTDTQYF.

This sequence joins TRBV12-5 and TRBJ2-1; TRBD2 aligns across 8 bases. Germline V CDR1 and CDR2: LGHNT, FRNRAP. The CDR3 is 14 residues long. J gave up 5 bases and V 5 bases, and 5 bases lay outside the gene matches. The CDR3 DNA is TGTGCTAGTGGTCTAAGCGGGGGCCACAATGAGCAGTTCTTC. This gives the protein CASGLSGGHNEQFF. Full variable domain (rest looked up from reference TRBV12-5 and TRBJ2-1): DARVTQTPRHKVTEMGQEVTMRCQPILGHNTVFWYRQTMMQGLELLAYFRNRAPLDDSGMPKDRFSAEMPDATLATLKIQPSEPRDSAVYFCASGLSGGHNEQFFGPGTRLTVL.

The chain employs TRBV2 and TRBJ2-5; 7 bases are shared with TRBD1. CDR3 length: 16 amino acids. V lost 3 bases, J lost 1 base, and 8 bases stayed unmatched. In germline, CDR1 is SNHLY, CDR2 FYNNEI. The chain's CDR3 is CASSETRGRVQETQYF. In nucleotides, the CDR3 is TGTGCCAGCAGTGAGACGAGGGGGCGGGTCCAAGAGACCCAGTACTTC.

This clone was picked up one time. V usage is TRBV6-5 and J usage is TRBJ1-2; TRBD1 might be the D (5 bases). V was cut by 5 bases and J by 3 bases, with 16 bases left in between. CDR3 length equals 15 residues. Germline V gives CDR1 MNHEY, CDR2 SVGAGI. The CDR3 here is CASSPLRVGDYGYTF. As DNA, the CDR3 is TGTGCCAGCAGTCCTCTTAGGGTAGGGGACTATGGCTACACCTTC.

V usage is TRBV3-1 (or the pseudogene TRBV3-2) and J usage is TRBJ2-2; a weak D match, TRBD1 (6 bases). V lost 3 bases and J lost 3, with 11 bases in between. Germline loops: CDR1 LGHDT, CDR2 YNNKEL (reference sequence). There are 15 residues in the CDR3. The CDR3 reads CASSQEQGHTGELFF. In DNA, the CDR3 is TGTGCCAGCAGCCAGGAACAGGGACACACCGGGGAGCTGTTTTTT.

The rearrangement joins TRBV5-1 to TRBJ2-3; the D gene is possibly TRBD2 (5 bases). The CDR3 runs 17 residues. The V end was cut by 5 bases, the J end by 5 bases, with 24 bases between. CDR1 SGHRS and CDR2 YFSETQ come from the germline V gene. The CDR3 here is CASRRAYSGIEGDTQYF. In DNA form, the CDR3 reads TGCGCCAGCAGACGAGCCTACAGCGGAATTGAGGGAGATACGCAGTATTTT.

The chain recombines TRBV28 with TRBJ1-6; TRBD1 agrees at 11 bases. The CDR3 length is 15 residues. Germline V gene lookup returns CDR1 MDHEN and CDR2 SYDVKM. Trimming cost V 7 bases and J 9 bases; bases outside gene matches: 8. The CDR3 loop is CASTGQGARSSPLHF. The CDR3 region has the DNA TGTGCCAGCACCGGACAGGGGGCGCGTAGTTCACCCCTCCACTTT.

The chain recombines TRBV5-1 with TRBJ2-3; unclear D gene. CDR3 length equals 16 residues. V dropped 1 base and J dropped 5 bases, with 17 bases sitting between them. The germline gives CDR1 SGHRS, CDR2 YFSETQ. The CDR3 protein is CASSLFASLIGDTQYF. The DNA of the CDR3 is TGCGCCAGCAGCTTGTTTGCGAGTCTCATCGGAGATACGCAGTATTTT.

This clone was seen a handful of times. The chain joins TRBV6-7 to TRBJ2-2; TRBD2 is a possible D gene (7 bases). TRBV6-7 is recorded as an ORF, its role being uncertain. V was cut by 8 bases and J by 6 bases, with 28 bases left in between. The CDR3 spans 18 residues. The CDR3 is CASSGLGTGGCGSGELFF. The CDR3 bases are TGTGCCAGCTCCGGTTTAGGAACGGGGGGCTGTGGGTCCGGGGAGCTGTTTTTT.

V and J are TRBV4-2 and TRBJ2-5; possibly TRBD2 for D (5 bases). V was pared by 8 bases and J by 5 bases, with 12 bases between. This CDR3 is 12 amino acids long. CDR1 and CDR2 from the germline V gene are LGHNA and YNFKEQ. The CDR3 DNA reads as TGTGCCAGCCGGGGAGCTAGGGAGACCCAGTACTTC. Residues: CASRGARETQYF.

V and J are TRBV6-5 and TRBJ2-7; the match to TRBD1 covers 7 bases. This CDR3 spans 15 amino acids. Germline loops: CDR1 MNHEY, CDR2 SVGAGI. After removal of 6 bases from V and 5 bases from J, the junction contained 13 bases not matched to a gene. The CDR3 region is CASSVNPTGFNEQYF. CDR3 sequence (DNA): TGTGCCAGCAGCGTTAACCCGACAGGGTTTAACGAGCAGTACTTC.

This clone has a single count. V gene TRBV28 combines with J gene TRBJ2-7; 7 bases are shared with TRBD1. The CDR3 sequence is 13 residues long. The junction had 7 bases not matched to a gene; V was cut back by 10 bases and J by 1 base. From germline, CDR1 is MDHEN and CDR2 SYDVKM. In DNA form, the CDR3 reads TGTGCCACCACAGGGACAGATTCCTACGAGCAGTACTTC. It yields the protein CATTGTDSYEQYF.

The J gene is TRBJ2-1, the V gene TRBV5-6, with D possibly matching TRBD2 (6 bases). Trimming removed 2 bases from V and 8 bases from J, with 14 bases in between. CDR3 length: 14 residues. Germline-derived CDR1 and CDR2 are SGHDT and YYEEEE. CDR3 sequence reads: CASSFGTEGYEQFF. The CDR3 coding sequence is TGTGCCAGCAGCTTCGGGACTGAGGGTTATGAGCAGTTCTTC.

The V and J genes are TRBV5-6 and TRBJ1-2; 9 nucleotides line up with TRBD1. The CDR3 is made up of 16 amino acids. The germline gives CDR1 SGHDT, CDR2 YYEEEE. V was pared by 5 bases and J by 1 base, with 9 bases of the junction left unmatched. The CDR3 is CASRPRDRAINYGYTF. For the CDR3, the DNA is TGTGCCAGCAGACCCCGGGACAGGGCGATTAACTATGGCTACACCTTC.

The chain links TRBV12-3 or TRBV12-4 to TRBJ1-3; D perhaps matches TRBD1 (6 bases). This CDR3 is 12 amino acids long. V lost 3 bases and J lost 7, with 7 bases in between. The CDR3 loop reads CASSLQGNTIYF. The CDR3 nucleotides are TGTGCCAGCAGTTTGCAGGGGAACACCATATATTTT.

This chain joins TRBV5-1 and TRBJ2-1; the match to TRBD2 covers 15 bases. The CDR3 sequence is 17 residues long. V shed 4 bases, J shed 7 bases, and the junction held 9 bases outside the gene matches. Germline-derived CDR1 and CDR2 are SGHRS and YFSETQ. The CDR3 loop is CASSPGLAGGVVNEQFF. The CDR3 DNA reads as TGCGCCAGCAGCCCGGGACTAGCGGGGGGCGTTGTAAATGAGCAGTTCTTC. The full variable domain, with the rest looked up from reference TRBV5-1 and TRBJ2-1, is KAGVTQTPRYLIKTRGQQVTLSCSPISGHRSVSWYQQTPGQGLQFLFEYFSETQRNKGNFPGRFSGRQFSNSRSEMNVSTLELGDSALYLCASSPGLAGGVVNEQFFGPGTRLTVL.

This clone was counted between two and nine times. The rearrangement joins TRBV10-2 to TRBJ1-5; D gene ambiguous. Trimming removed 6 bases from V and 0 bases from J, with 9 bases in between. Germline CDR1 reads WSHSY; CDR2 reads SAAADI. The CDR3 extends over 14 amino acids. The CDR3 nucleotides read TGCGCCAGCAGGACCGGGATTAGCAATCAGCCCCAGCATTTT. This encodes CASRTGISNQPQHF.